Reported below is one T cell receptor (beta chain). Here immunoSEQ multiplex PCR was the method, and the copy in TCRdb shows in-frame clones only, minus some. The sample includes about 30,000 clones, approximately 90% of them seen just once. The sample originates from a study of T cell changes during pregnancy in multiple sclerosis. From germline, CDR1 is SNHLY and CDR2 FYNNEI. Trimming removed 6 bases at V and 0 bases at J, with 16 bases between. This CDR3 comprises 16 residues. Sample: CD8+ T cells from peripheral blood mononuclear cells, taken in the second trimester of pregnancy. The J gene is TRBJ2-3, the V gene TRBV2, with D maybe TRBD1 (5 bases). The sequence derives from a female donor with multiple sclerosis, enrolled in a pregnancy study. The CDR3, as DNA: TGTGCCAGCAGCCAAATGACAGAGACGAGCACAGATACGCAGTATTTT. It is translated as CASSQMTETSTDTQYF.